This TCR beta chain was observed in a study of cytomegalovirus exposure and HLA in healthy donors. Study-wide findings and caveats: According to a later analysis, TCR clusters from the first cohort tended to co-occur in the 90 to 150 validation repertoires. Accounts indicate the classifier identified cytomegalovirus status with strong specificity and sensitivity.

Turning to this clone: The antigen remains undetermined.

This CDR3 region has 13 residues. CDR1 is SGHVS and CDR2 is FNYEAQ in the germline V gene. V lost 5 bases and J lost 7, with 11 bases in between. Sequenced by immunoSEQ multiplex PCR; TCRdb stores in-frame clones only, minus some. The sample contains over 250,000 clones, 80% to 90% of which appear only once. The sequence was collected from a woman younger than 30 in good health and CMV-seronegative. Sample: PBMCs. The rearrangement joins TRBV7-6 to TRBJ2-2; D remains unclear. CDR3 sequence: CASSETSGGELFF. The CDR3 DNA sequence: TGTGCCAGCAGCGAGACATCCGGCGGGGAGCTGTTTTTT.